Following are 6 T cell receptor beta chains from one sample sequenced in a study of vaccination effects on CD4 cells after COVID-19. Here immunoSEQ multiplex PCR was the method, and the copy in TCRdb shows in-frame clones only, minus some. The sample includes tens of thousands of clones, more than 60% of them seen just once. Their cognate antigens are unknown. Ahead of sequencing, the ViraFEST assay grew antigen-specific CD4+ T cells using viral peptide pools. Cells that had been cultured for roughly eleven days were the source of isolated CD4+ T cells. Among the vaccine recipients, none had a prior SARS-CoV-2 infection, and nucleocapsid antibodies were negative. Sequences were derived from CD4+ T cells from PBMCs cultured with SARS-CoV-2 spike peptides, sampled before COVID-19 vaccination. The receptors stem from a human donor who received a COVID-19 vaccine.

CDR3: CAWSVPGNSGNTIYF. The CDR3 region has the DNA TGTGCCTGGAGTGTACCAGGGAACTCTGGAAACACCATATATTTT. V usage is TRBV30 and J usage is TRBJ1-3, with TRBD1 as a possible D gene (5 bases). With 0 bases removed from V and 0 bases from J, the gap between germline ends came to 9 bases. Germline CDR1 GTSNPN, CDR2 SVGIG (reference sequence). The CDR3 covers 15 residues.

This clone was detected a few times. V and J are TRBV2 and TRBJ1-1; 7 bases align to TRBD1. The CDR3 spans 14 residues. V shed 4 bases and J 1 base; nucleotides not matched to a gene: 3. Germline V lookup: CDR1 SNHLY, CDR2 FYNNEI. The CDR3 sequence is CASSVHRGNTEAFF. CDR3 DNA: TGTGCCAGCAGTGTACACAGGGGGAACACTGAAGCTTTCTTT.

The table lists this clone with a count of one. The rearrangement uses TRBV23-1 and TRBJ1-1, with 7 bases aligning to TRBD1. TRBV23-1 has ORF status, its function being uncertain. CDR3 length equals 16 residues. Trimming cost V 1 base and J 3 bases; bases outside gene matches: 8. The CDR3 sequence is CASSQWYAQGHTEAFF. The CDR3 coding sequence is TGCGCCAGCAGTCAATGGTACGCACAGGGGCACACTGAAGCTTTCTTT.

CDR3 loop: CASSVGGAAVANEKLFF. In DNA, the CDR3 is TGTGCCAGCAGCGTAGGGGGGGCAGCGGTAGCTAATGAAAAACTGTTTTTT. This sequence joins TRBV9 and TRBJ1-4, with a tentative D call TRBD1 (6 bases). Trimming left V 0 bases short and J 3 bases short, with 15 bases between. The V gene's germline CDR1 is SGDLS and CDR2 YYNGEE. The CDR3 covers 17 residues.

J is TRBJ2-3 and V is TRBV15; 7 bases map to TRBD1. CDR1 is LNHNV, CDR2 YYDKDF, per germline (reference sequence). Trimming at V came to 4 bases and at J to 4 bases, leaving 5 bases not matched to a gene. CDR3 length: 14 amino acids. CDR3 region: CATSKTGRADTQYF. In nucleotides, the CDR3 is TGTGCCACCAGCAAGACAGGGCGGGCAGATACGCAGTATTTT.

V usage is TRBV13 and J usage is TRBJ2-7; 11 bases match TRBD2. V lost 5 bases to trimming and J lost 0 bases; unmatched junction nucleotides: 3. Germline CDR1 reads PRHDT; CDR2 reads FYEKMQ (reference sequence). The CDR3 is 15 residues long. The DNA of the CDR3 is TGTGCCAGCAGCCCTACTAGCGGGAGCTCCTACGAGCAGTACTTC. Its protein product is CASSPTSGSSYEQYF. Full variable domain (missing parts from reference TRBV13 and TRBJ2-7): AAGVIQSPRHLIKEKRETATLKCYPIPRHDTVYWYQQGPGQDPQFLISFYEKMQSDKGSIPDRFSAQQFSDYHSELNMSSLELGDSALYFCASSPTSGSSYEQYFGPGTRLTVT.